The entry below describes one T cell receptor (beta chain). This record comes from a study of chemoradiotherapy in HPV16-positive cancers. The length of the CDR3 is 11 residues. Germline V gives CDR1 SQVTM, CDR2 ANQGSEA. V was cut by 6 bases and J by 4 bases, with 8 bases left in between. Sequencing used immunoSEQ multiplex PCR; TCRdb keeps in-frame clones, though not all of them. The table has some 6,900 clones, 80% to 95% seen once. This sample comprised blood, obtained from a patient who underwent chemoradiotherapy. This rearrangement joins TRBV29-1 to TRBJ2-3; TRBD1 is a possible D gene (5 bases). This TCR was recovered from a human donor with HPV-associated anogenital cancer. CDR3 residues: CSVRDADTQYF. CDR3 sequence (DNA): TGCAGCGTCAGGGATGCAGATACGCAGTATTTT.